This T cell receptor (beta chain) was recorded in a study of blood T cell repertoires in COVID-19. Study-wide background: Sites across the United States, Italy and Spain contributed samples from acute and convalescent COVID-19. Sources were T cells, B-cell-depleted T cells, or PBMCs; the material itself was cDNA or gDNA.

Original processing methods: How many nucleated cells were present was estimated from reference gene primer amplification. Some clones are missing from TCRdb's copy, which holds only in-frame ones; the method was immunoSEQ multiplex PCR. The V and J calls and clone size are taken from that table; D and trimming were inferred from the DNA. Of about 46,000 clones listed, approximately 86% are singletons. The CDR3 loop spans 15 amino acids. V gave up 0 bases and J gave up 4 bases, with 12 bases separating them. This chain joins TRBV23-1 and TRBJ1-1; TRBD1 might be the D (5 bases). TRBV23-1 is known as an ORF, though its function is uncertain. This clonotype was sampled from a man aged 55 to 70 with active or convalescent COVID-19. The sequenced material came from peripheral blood. CDR3 bases: TGCGCCAGCAGTCAATCTGCGACAGATTCCACTGAAGCTTTCTTT. Translation: CASSQSATDSTEAFF.